This T cell receptor (beta chain) was recorded in a study of human T cells and chemical hapten exposure. Study summary: Yields of TCR per sample differed, chiefly owing to small differences in pooled library volume. Study outcomes and limitations: TCRs exceeding a frequency of 1 in 1000 stayed unchanged under DPC sensitization.

Germline-derived CDR1 and CDR2 are MGHRA and YSYEKL. V shed 4 bases and J shed 4 bases, with 10 bases lying between them. The CDR3 loop spans 13 amino acids. Time point noted: healthy volunteer bleed at 6 weeks. Unseparated into fractions, whole blood served as the source from which total RNA was extracted. This clonotype has only a few counts. What it recognizes is unknown. Individual cDNA molecules (in the library) carried attached unique molecular identifiers. Using its own MiXCR run on the RACE reads, TCRdb lists one record per CDR3 protein. The sample has 35,000 to 50,000 distinct CDR3 sequences; 3% to 4% are singletons.

The specimen was whole blood. The V gene is TRBV4-1, the J gene TRBJ1-1; D is uncertain. This TCR was sampled from a human donor in good health. Some clones in this sample may be carry-over from other donors' samples. This CDR3 is CASSLKKTTEAFF. In DNA, the CDR3 is TGCGCCAGCAGCCTAAAGAAGACCACTGAAGCTTTCTTT.